This record looks at one T cell receptor beta chain sequence and its context. This record belongs to a study of blood T cell repertoires in COVID-19. Study background: The study drew acute and convalescent COVID-19 samples from the United States, Italy and Spain.

TCRdb's table, derived via immunoSEQ multiplex PCR, lists solely in-frame clones and lacks some. The sample includes 240,000 or so clones, about 80% of them seen just once. Sequencing was carried out using peripheral blood. The TCR originated in a woman aged 80 or over with acute or convalescent COVID-19.

CDR3 DNA sequence: TGTGCCAGCTCACCCGGGGGACGGAACACTGAAGCTTTCTTT. This gives the protein CASSPGGRNTEAFF. The chain combines TRBV18 with TRBJ1-1; tentatively, D is TRBD1 (5 bases). Germline-derived CDR1 and CDR2 are KGHSH and LQKENI. The V gene lost 3 bases and the J gene lost 1 base, with 9 bases spanning the gap. CDR3 length: 14 amino acids.